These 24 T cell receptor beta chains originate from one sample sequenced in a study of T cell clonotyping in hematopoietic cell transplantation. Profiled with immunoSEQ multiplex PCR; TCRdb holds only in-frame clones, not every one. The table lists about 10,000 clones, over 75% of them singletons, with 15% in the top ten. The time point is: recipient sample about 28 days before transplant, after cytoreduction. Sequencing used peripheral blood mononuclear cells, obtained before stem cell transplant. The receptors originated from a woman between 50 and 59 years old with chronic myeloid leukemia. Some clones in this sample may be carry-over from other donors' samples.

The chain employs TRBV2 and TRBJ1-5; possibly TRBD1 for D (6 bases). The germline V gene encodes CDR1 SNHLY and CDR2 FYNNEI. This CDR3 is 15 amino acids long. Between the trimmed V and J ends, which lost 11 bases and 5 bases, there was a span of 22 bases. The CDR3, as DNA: TGTGCCGGTTCTCAAATCGGGGGCGTTGATCAGCCCCAGCATTTT. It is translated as CAGSQIGGVDQPQHF. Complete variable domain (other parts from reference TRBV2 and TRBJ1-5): EPEVTQTPSHQVTQMGQEVILRCVPISNHLYFYWYRQILGQKVEFLVSFYNNEISEKSEIFDDQFSVERPDGSNFTLKIRSTKLEDSAMYFCAGSQIGGVDQPQHFGDGTRLSIL.

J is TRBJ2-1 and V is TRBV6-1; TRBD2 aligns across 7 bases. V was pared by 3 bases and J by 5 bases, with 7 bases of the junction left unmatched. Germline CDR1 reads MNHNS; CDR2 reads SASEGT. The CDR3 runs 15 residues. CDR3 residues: CASSEGGLPNNEQFF. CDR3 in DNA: TGTGCCAGCAGTGAGGGGGGACTACCCAACAATGAGCAGTTCTTC.

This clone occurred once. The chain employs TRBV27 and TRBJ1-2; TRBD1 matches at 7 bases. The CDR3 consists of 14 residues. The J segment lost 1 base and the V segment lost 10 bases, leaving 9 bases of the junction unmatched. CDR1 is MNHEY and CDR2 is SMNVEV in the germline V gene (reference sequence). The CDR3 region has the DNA TGTGCCACCTACGACAGGGCCTATAACTATGGCTACACCTTC. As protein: CATYDRAYNYGYTF.

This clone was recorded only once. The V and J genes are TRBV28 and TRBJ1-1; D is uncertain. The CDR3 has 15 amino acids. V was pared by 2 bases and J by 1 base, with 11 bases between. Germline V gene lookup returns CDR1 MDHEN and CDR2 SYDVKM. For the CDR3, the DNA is TGTGCCAGCAGTTTAACGGCTCCTCAGAACACTGAAGCTTTCTTT. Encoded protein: CASSLTAPQNTEAFF.

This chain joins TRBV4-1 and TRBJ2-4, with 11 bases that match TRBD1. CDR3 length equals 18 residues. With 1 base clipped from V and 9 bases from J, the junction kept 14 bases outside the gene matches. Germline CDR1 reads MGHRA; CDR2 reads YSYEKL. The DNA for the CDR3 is TGCGCCAGCAGCCAAGGTGCCGGACCGGGACAGGGGGAAGGCATTCAGTACTTC. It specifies CASSQGAGPGQGEGIQYF.

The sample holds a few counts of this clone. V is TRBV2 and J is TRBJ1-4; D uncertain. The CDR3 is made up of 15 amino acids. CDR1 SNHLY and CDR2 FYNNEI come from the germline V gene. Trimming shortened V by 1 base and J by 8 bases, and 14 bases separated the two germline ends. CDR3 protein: CASSEEKIGQEKLFF. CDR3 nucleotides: TGTGCCAGCAGTGAAGAAAAGATTGGGCAGGAAAAACTGTTTTTT.

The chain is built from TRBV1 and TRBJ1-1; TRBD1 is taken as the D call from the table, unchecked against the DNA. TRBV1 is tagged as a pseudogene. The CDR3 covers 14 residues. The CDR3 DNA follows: TGCACCAGCAGCCAAGGACAGGGTTGGGTCTCTGCTTTCTTT. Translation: CTSSQGQGWVSAFF.

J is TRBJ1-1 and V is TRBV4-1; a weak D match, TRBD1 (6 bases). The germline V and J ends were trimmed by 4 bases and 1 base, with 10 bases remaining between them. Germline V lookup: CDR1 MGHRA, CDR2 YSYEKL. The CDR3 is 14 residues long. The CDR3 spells CASSRRDTNTEAFF. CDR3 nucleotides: TGCGCCAGCAGCCGACGGGACACGAACACTGAAGCTTTCTTT.

CDR3 region: CASRLTLGVEQFF. CDR3 nucleotides: TGTGCCAGCAGATTAACACTCGGGGTTGAGCAGTTCTTC. The rearrangement joins TRBV11-2 to TRBJ2-1; tentatively, D is TRBD2 (5 bases). The CDR3 is 13 residues long. CDR1 and CDR2 (germline): SGHAT, FQNNGV. V lost 6 bases, J lost 9 bases, and 15 bases lay in between.

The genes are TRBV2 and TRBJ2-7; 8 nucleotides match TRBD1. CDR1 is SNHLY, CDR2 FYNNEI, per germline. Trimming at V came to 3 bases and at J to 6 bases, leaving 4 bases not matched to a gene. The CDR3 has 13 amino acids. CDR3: CASSEEQGGEQYF. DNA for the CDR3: TGTGCCAGCAGTGAGGAACAGGGGGGCGAGCAGTACTTC. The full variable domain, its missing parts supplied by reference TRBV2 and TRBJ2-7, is EPEVTQTPSHQVTQMGQEVILRCVPISNHLYFYWYRQILGQKVEFLVSFYNNEISEKSEIFDDQFSVERPDGSNFTLKIRSTKLEDSAMYFCASSEEQGGEQYFGPGTRLTVT.

CDR3 nucleotide sequence: TGTGCCAGCAGTGAGGGTAGCGGGAGGCGTTTCACCGGGGAGCTGTTTTTT. Protein: CASSEGSGRRFTGELFF. The chain joins TRBV25-1 to TRBJ2-2; TRBD2 matches 10 bases. Germline loops: CDR1 MGHDK, CDR2 SYGVNS. Trimming cost V 3 bases and J 4 bases; bases outside gene matches: 8. The CDR3 is 17 residues long.

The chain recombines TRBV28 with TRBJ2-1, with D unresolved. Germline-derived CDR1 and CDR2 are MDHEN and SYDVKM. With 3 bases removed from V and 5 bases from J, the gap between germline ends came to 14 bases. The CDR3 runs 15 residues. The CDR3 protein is CASSFSGGVNNEQFF. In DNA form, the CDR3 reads TGTGCCAGCAGTTTCTCGGGCGGAGTTAACAATGAGCAGTTCTTC.

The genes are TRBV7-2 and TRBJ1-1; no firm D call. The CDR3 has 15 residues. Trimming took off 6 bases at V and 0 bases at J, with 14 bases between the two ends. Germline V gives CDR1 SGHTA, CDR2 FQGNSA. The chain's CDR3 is CASRPRTFMNTEAFF. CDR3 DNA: TGTGCCAGCAGACCCCGGACCTTTATGAACACTGAAGCTTTCTTT.

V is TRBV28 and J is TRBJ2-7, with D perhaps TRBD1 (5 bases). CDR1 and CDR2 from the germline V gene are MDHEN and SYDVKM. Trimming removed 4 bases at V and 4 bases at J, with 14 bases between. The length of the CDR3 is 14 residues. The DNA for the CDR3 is TGTGCCAGCAGTTCCGACAGATTCAAATACGAGCAGTACTTC. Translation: CASSSDRFKYEQYF.

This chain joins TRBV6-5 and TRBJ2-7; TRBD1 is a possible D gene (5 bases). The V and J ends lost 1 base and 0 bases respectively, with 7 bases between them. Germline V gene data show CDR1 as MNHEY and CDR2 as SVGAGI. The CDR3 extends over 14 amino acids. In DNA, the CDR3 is TGTGCCAGCAGTTACTACAGGAGCTCCTACGAGCAGTACTTC. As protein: CASSYYRSSYEQYF.

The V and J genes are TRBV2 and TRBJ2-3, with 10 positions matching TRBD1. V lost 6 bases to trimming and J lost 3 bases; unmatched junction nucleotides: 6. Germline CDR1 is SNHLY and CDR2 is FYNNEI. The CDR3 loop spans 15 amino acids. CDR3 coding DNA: TGTGCCAGCAGCTTTGGACAGGGGGAAACAGATACGCAGTATTTT. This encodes CASSFGQGETDTQYF.

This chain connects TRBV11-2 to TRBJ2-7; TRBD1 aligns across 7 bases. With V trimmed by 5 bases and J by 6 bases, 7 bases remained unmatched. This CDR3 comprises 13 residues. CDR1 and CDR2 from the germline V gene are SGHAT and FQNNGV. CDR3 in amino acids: CASSPHRGREQYF. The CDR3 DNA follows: TGTGCCAGCAGCCCTCACAGGGGTCGCGAGCAGTACTTC.

The CDR3 sequence is CASRRDSGGELFF. As DNA, the CDR3 is TGTGCCAGCAGGCGGGACTCGGGGGGGGAGCTGTTTTTT. The genes are TRBV7-3 and TRBJ2-2; a possible D gene is TRBD2 (6 bases). Germline V CDR1 and CDR2: SGHTA, FQGTGA. Deletions cut 6 bases from V and 8 bases from J, with 13 bases between. The CDR3 runs to 13 residues. The full variable domain, its missing parts supplied by reference TRBV7-3 and TRBJ2-2, is GAGVSQTPSNKVTEKGKYVELRCDPISGHTALYWYRQSLGQGPEFLIYFQGTGAADDSGLPNDRFFAVRPEGSVSTLKIQRTERGDSAVYLCASRRDSGGELFFGEGSRLTVL.

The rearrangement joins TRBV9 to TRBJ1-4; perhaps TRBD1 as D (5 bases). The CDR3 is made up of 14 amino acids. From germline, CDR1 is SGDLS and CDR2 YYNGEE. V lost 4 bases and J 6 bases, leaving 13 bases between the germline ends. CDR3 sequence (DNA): TGTGCCAGCAGCAACCGGGACGGCCATGAAAAACTGTTTTTT. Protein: CASSNRDGHEKLFF.

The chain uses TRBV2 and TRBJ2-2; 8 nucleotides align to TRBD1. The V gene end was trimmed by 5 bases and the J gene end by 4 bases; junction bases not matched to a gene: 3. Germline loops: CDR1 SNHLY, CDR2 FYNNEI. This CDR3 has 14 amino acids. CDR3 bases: TGTGCCAGCAGTCGGGACAGGTTCACCGGGGAGCTGTTTTTT. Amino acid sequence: CASSRDRFTGELFF. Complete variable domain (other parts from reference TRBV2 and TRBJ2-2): EPEVTQTPSHQVTQMGQEVILRCVPISNHLYFYWYRQILGQKVEFLVSFYNNEISEKSEIFDDQFSVERPDGSNFTLKIRSTKLEDSAMYFCASSRDRFTGELFFGEGSRLTVL.

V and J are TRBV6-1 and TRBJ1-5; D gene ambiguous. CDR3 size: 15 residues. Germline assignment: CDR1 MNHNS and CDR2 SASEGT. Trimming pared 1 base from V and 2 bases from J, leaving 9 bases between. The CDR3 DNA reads TGTGCCAGCAGTGAAGGACTTGGGGGCAATCAGCCCCAGCATTTT. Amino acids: CASSEGLGGNQPQHF.

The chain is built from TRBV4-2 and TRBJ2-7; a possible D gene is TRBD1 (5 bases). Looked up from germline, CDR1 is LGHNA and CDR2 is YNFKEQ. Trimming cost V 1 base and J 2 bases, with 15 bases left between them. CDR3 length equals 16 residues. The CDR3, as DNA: TGTGCCAGCAGCCAAGTATCGGCAGGGAATCCCTACGAGCAGTACTTC. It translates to CASSQVSAGNPYEQYF.

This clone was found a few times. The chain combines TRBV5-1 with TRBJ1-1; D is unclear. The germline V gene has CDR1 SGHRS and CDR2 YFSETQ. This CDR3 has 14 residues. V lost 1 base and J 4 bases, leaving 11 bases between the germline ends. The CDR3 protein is CASSLIPKGTEAFF. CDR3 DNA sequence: TGCGCCAGCAGCTTGATTCCTAAGGGCACTGAAGCTTTCTTT.

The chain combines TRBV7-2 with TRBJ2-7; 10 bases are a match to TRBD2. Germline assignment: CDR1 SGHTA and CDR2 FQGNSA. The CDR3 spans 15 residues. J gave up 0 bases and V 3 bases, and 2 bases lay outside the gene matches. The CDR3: CASSFGLAASYEQYF. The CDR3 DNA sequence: TGTGCCAGCAGCTTCGGACTAGCGGCCTCCTACGAGCAGTACTTC.